These 29 T cell receptor beta chains share one sample of origin, sequenced in a study of cytomegalovirus exposure and HLA in healthy donors. Here immunoSEQ multiplex PCR was the method, and the copy in TCRdb shows in-frame clones only, minus some. Of 150,000 to 200,000 clones in the sample, about 90% are singletons; the top ten hold about 2.9%. The sequenced sample was PBMCs. The receptors were sampled from a woman aged 18-29 years in good health and CMV-seropositive.

The chain links TRBV5-8 to TRBJ2-7; D gene ambiguous. Trimming shortened V by 4 bases and J by 5 bases, and 4 bases separated the two germline ends. Per germline, CDR1 SGHTS and CDR2 YDEGEE. The CDR3 extends over 10 amino acids. CDR3 amino acids: CASSGHEQYF. CDR3 in DNA: TGTGCCAGCAGCGGCCACGAGCAGTACTTC.

In DNA form, the CDR3 reads TGTGCCAGCAGTCCTCGGGGACCGGGAGCGAATAATGAGCAGTTCTTC. This sequence encodes CASSPRGPGANNEQFF. The V and J genes are TRBV9 and TRBJ2-1; the D gene is possibly TRBD2 (6 bases). The germline gives CDR1 SGDLS, CDR2 YYNGEE. The CDR3 extends over 16 amino acids. Trimming removed 5 bases from V and 7 bases from J, with 22 bases in between.

The V and J genes are TRBV27 and TRBJ2-1; a possible D gene is TRBD2 (5 bases). Germline V CDR1 and CDR2: MNHEY, SMNVEV (reference sequence). The CDR3 contains 13 residues. V dropped 2 bases and J dropped 9 bases, with 11 bases sitting between them. This CDR3 reads CASSLSGSSEQFF. CDR3 nucleotides: TGTGCCAGCAGTTTAAGCGGTTCGTCTGAGCAGTTCTTC.

The sample holds a few counts of this clone. J is TRBJ1-3 and V is TRBV19; possibly TRBD1 for D (5 bases). This CDR3 region has 14 residues. The germline V gene has CDR1 LNHDA and CDR2 SQIVND (reference sequence). Trimming took 4 bases from V and 6 from J, leaving 13 bases between them. The CDR3 region has the DNA TGTGCCAGTAGTACGGGACTCGGAGAAAACACCATATATTTT. Amino acid sequence: CASSTGLGENTIYF.

The chain has TRBV7-8 and TRBJ2-1, with a weak D call TRBD2 (6 bases). The CDR3 consists of 14 residues. Germline V gene data show CDR1 as SGHVS and CDR2 as FQNEAQ. Trimming cost V 5 bases and J 6 bases, with 14 bases left between them. CDR3 region: CASSVSRLGNEQFF. The CDR3 coding sequence is TGTGCCAGCAGCGTATCAAGACTAGGCAATGAGCAGTTCTTC.

Here the CDR3 reads CASSDVSGGRGELFF. The DNA for the CDR3 is TGTGCCAGCAGTGATGTTAGCGGGGGAAGAGGGGAGCTGTTTTTT. The chain is built from TRBV2 and TRBJ2-2; 9 positions agree with TRBD2. The CDR3 is 15 residues long. Germline trimming cut 3 bases from V and 8 bases from J; bases unmatched to any gene: 7. Germline V gene data show CDR1 as SNHLY and CDR2 as FYNNEI.

CDR3 sequence: CASSTDRVRATGELFF. The CDR3, as DNA: TGTGCCAGTAGTACCGACAGGGTTCGGGCCACCGGGGAGCTGTTTTTT. The chain uses TRBV19 and TRBJ2-2, with 7 bases that match TRBD1. V was pared by 4 bases and J by 4 bases, with 9 bases of the junction left unmatched. The CDR3 totals 16 residues. CDR1 LNHDA and CDR2 SQIVND come from the germline V gene (reference sequence).

In its sample, this clone was seen once. The chain combines TRBV9 with TRBJ2-3; maybe TRBD1 (6 bases). Trimming cost V 0 bases and J 2 bases, with 10 bases left between them. From germline, CDR1 is SGDLS and CDR2 YYNGEE. CDR3 length: 15 amino acids. The CDR3 loop reads CASSVEQGPTDTQYF. The CDR3, as DNA: TGTGCCAGCAGCGTAGAACAGGGCCCCACAGATACGCAGTATTTT.

The V call is TRBV6-5, the J call TRBJ2-7; 11 nucleotides align to TRBD1. The length of the CDR3 is 14 residues. The V and J ends lost 5 bases and 6 bases, in that order; junction bases with no gene match: 6. Germline CDR1 reads MNHEY; CDR2 reads SVGAGI. The CDR3 spells CASSKRTGGSEQYF. The CDR3 DNA sequence: TGTGCCAGCAGTAAGAGGACAGGGGGCTCCGAGCAGTACTTC.

The rearrangement joins TRBV28 to TRBJ2-7; 9 nucleotides agree with TRBD1. The length of the CDR3 is 15 residues. Germline-derived CDR1 and CDR2 are MDHEN and SYDVKM. Trimming took 6 bases from V and 6 from J; bases not matched to a gene: 12. Here the CDR3 reads CASSITGTGYFEQYF. In nucleotides, the CDR3 is TGTGCCAGCAGCATCACCGGGACAGGGTATTTCGAGCAGTACTTC.

The genes are TRBV7-2 and TRBJ1-6; D remains unclear. This CDR3 is 13 amino acids long. V was trimmed by 1 base and J by 11 bases, leaving 9 bases between them. Germline assignment: CDR1 SGHTA and CDR2 FQGNSA. The CDR3 is CASSLDRLAPLHF. The CDR3 DNA follows: TGTGCCAGCAGCTTAGATAGATTGGCACCCCTCCACTTT.

This rearrangement joins TRBV29-1 to TRBJ1-3; no definite D call. CDR1 and CDR2 (germline): SQVTM, ANQGSEA. The CDR3 extends over 14 amino acids. Trimming removed 2 bases from V and 0 bases from J, with 8 bases in between. DNA for the CDR3: TGCAGCGTTGAACCTATTAGCTCTGGAAACACCATATATTTT. As protein: CSVEPISSGNTIYF.

This chain joins TRBV4-1 and TRBJ1-3; D not certain. V shed 3 bases and J shed 0 bases, with 9 bases lying between them. Germline loops: CDR1 MGHRA, CDR2 YSYEKL. This CDR3 has 15 residues. DNA of the CDR3: TGCGCCAGCAGCCATGACGGGAGCTCTGGAAACACCATATATTTT. It is translated as CASSHDGSSGNTIYF.

The chain combines TRBV27 with TRBJ2-3, with TRBD2 matching 8 bases. This CDR3 has 15 residues. CDR1 MNHEY and CDR2 SMNVEV come from the germline V gene (reference sequence). The V gene end was trimmed by 5 bases and the J gene end by 2 bases; junction bases not matched to a gene: 6. Written as DNA, the CDR3 is TGTGCCAGCAGTCCCATAGCGGGATACACAGATACGCAGTATTTT. Protein: CASSPIAGYTDTQYF.

In this sample, this clone turned up a few times. This chain joins TRBV6-1 and TRBJ2-5, with 12 bases fitting TRBD2. From germline, CDR1 is MNHNS and CDR2 SASEGT. CDR3 size: 17 residues. Trimming took 4 bases from V and 1 from J; bases not matched to a gene: 7. The CDR3 DNA sequence: TGTGCCAGCAGTGTCTTAGGGACTAGCGGGTTCCAAGAGACCCAGTACTTC. Its translation: CASSVLGTSGFQETQYF.

The gene calls are TRBV21-1 and TRBJ2-7; the table's TRBD1 call for D was not verified on the DNA. TRBV21-1 is marked as a pseudogene. This CDR3 has 15 residues. CDR3 bases: TGTGCCAGCAGCAAGTCCAGGGGGCGGACCTACGAGCAGTACTTC. As protein: CASSKSRGRTYEQYF.

The chain couples TRBV9 to TRBJ2-2; D call uncertain. CDR1 and CDR2 (germline): SGDLS, YYNGEE. This CDR3 contains 14 residues. Trimming shortened V by 4 bases and J by 4 bases, and 11 bases separated the two germline ends. The CDR3 DNA reads TGTGCCAGCAGCCCCGAGGATCCCACCGGGGAGCTGTTTTTT. Its protein product is CASSPEDPTGELFF.

This chain connects TRBV11-2 to TRBJ1-1, with a tentative D call TRBD1 (6 bases). V lost 1 base to trimming and J lost 4 bases, with 10 bases between them. The CDR3 contains 14 residues. Looked up from germline, CDR1 is SGHAT and CDR2 is FQNNGV. CDR3 coding DNA: TGTGCCAGCAGCTTAGGGGGGGGGCCCACTGAAGCTTTCTTT. Residues: CASSLGGGPTEAFF.

The chain joins TRBV7-8 to TRBJ1-5; 7 nucleotides line up with TRBD1. Germline values: CDR1 SGHVS, CDR2 FQNEAQ. The CDR3 runs to 20 residues. Trimming removed 1 base from V and 0 bases from J; junction bases left unmatched: 15. CDR3 bases: TGTGCCAGCAGCTTAGTATCCACAGGGGCTACCCGTTATAGCAATCAGCCCCAGCATTTT. Its translation: CASSLVSTGATRYSNQPQHF.

This sequence joins TRBV6-1 and TRBJ2-7; D might be TRBD1 (6 bases). The CDR3 runs to 13 residues. V was shortened by 7 bases and J by 0 bases, with 10 bases between the two germline ends. Looked up from germline, CDR1 is MNHNS and CDR2 is SASEGT. Here the CDR3 reads CASITGTSYEQYF. The CDR3 DNA reads TGTGCCAGCATTACAGGGACCTCCTACGAGCAGTACTTC.

This clone was counted between two and nine times. V and J are TRBV19 and TRBJ1-2; 7 bases map to TRBD1. The V and J ends lost 5 bases and 8 bases, in that order; junction bases with no gene match: 8. Germline V CDR1 and CDR2: LNHDA, SQIVND (reference sequence). The CDR3 consists of 13 residues. This CDR3 is CASSLDRMLGYTF. In nucleotides, the CDR3 is TGTGCCAGTAGTTTGGACAGGATGTTGGGCTACACCTTC.

The chain employs TRBV5-8 and TRBJ1-2; a possible D gene is TRBD1 (5 bases). The CDR3 contains 12 residues. V gave up 4 bases and J gave up 7 bases, with 11 bases separating them. Per germline, CDR1 SGHTS and CDR2 YDEGEE. CDR3 sequence: CASSTTGSGYTF. The CDR3 bases are TGTGCCAGCAGCACAACAGGTTCTGGCTACACCTTC.

The chain couples TRBV7-9 to TRBJ1-2, with unresolved D. CDR3 length: 14 amino acids. Germline CDR1 SEHNR, CDR2 FQNEAQ (reference sequence). Trimming stripped 2 bases from V and 5 bases from J, with 12 bases between. The CDR3 nucleotides read TGTGCCAGCAGCTTAACCGATTTGAGGTATGGCTACACCTTC. Its protein product is CASSLTDLRYGYTF.

The V and J genes are TRBV6-1 and TRBJ2-5; the match to TRBD2 covers 13 bases. The CDR3 has 17 residues. Looked up from germline, CDR1 is MNHNS and CDR2 is SASEGT. The J segment lost 3 bases and the V segment lost 4 bases, leaving 8 bases of the junction unmatched. CDR3 in DNA: TGTGCCAGCAGTGCACTAGCGGGGGGGCCGGGTGAAGAGACCCAGTACTTC. Protein: CASSALAGGPGEETQYF.

In DNA, the CDR3 is TGTGCCAGCAGTCGTCAAAGCCTGAGCAATCAGCCCCAGCATTTT. The encoded protein is CASSRQSLSNQPQHF. The chain links TRBV2 to TRBJ1-5; D uncertain. Germline CDR1 reads SNHLY; CDR2 reads FYNNEI. V was shortened by 5 bases and J by 1 base, with 12 bases between the two germline ends. The CDR3 runs to 15 residues.

This chain joins TRBV4-1 and TRBJ1-1, with a weak D call TRBD1 (5 bases). The V end was cut by 1 base, the J end by 11 bases, with 20 bases between. The CDR3 loop spans 15 amino acids. Germline assignment: CDR1 MGHRA and CDR2 YSYEKL. This chain's CDR3 is CASSQGRDSRPGAFF. The DNA for the CDR3 is TGCGCCAGCAGCCAAGGACGAGACAGCCGACCTGGGGCTTTCTTT.

This chain links TRBV5-1 with TRBJ1-2; the D gene is possibly TRBD1 (5 bases). Trimming removed 0 bases at V and 5 bases at J, with 17 bases between. The CDR3 runs 16 residues. Germline V CDR1 and CDR2: SGHRS, YFSETQ. This CDR3 is CASSLGVYRTIYGYTF. The DNA of the CDR3 is TGCGCCAGCAGCTTGGGTGTCTACAGGACCATTTATGGCTACACCTTC.

This clone was observed a few times. This chain uses TRBV5-6 with TRBJ1-6; TRBD1 matches 7 bases. The germline gives CDR1 SGHDT, CDR2 YYEEEE. The CDR3 contains 14 residues. V trimming: 6 bases; J trimming: 7 bases; junction bases outside the gene matches: 7. In DNA, the CDR3 is TGTGCCAGCACTCCGGACAGGACCAATTCACCCCTCCACTTT. Translating it yields CASTPDRTNSPLHF.

The chain recombines TRBV19 with TRBJ2-3, with no clear D. The CDR3 is 14 residues long. Germline-derived CDR1 and CDR2 are LNHDA and SQIVND (reference sequence). V shed 6 bases and J shed 4 bases, with 14 bases lying between them. The CDR3 sequence: CASRPIPGADTQYF. CDR3 bases: TGTGCCAGTAGACCCATACCAGGCGCAGATACGCAGTATTTT. Variable domain in full (rest from reference TRBV19 and TRBJ2-3): DGGITQSPKYLFRKEGQNVTLSCEQNLNHDAMYWYRQDPGQGLRLIYYSQIVNDFQKGDIAEGYSVSREKKESFPLTVTSAQKNPTAFYLCASRPIPGADTQYFGPGTRLTVL.